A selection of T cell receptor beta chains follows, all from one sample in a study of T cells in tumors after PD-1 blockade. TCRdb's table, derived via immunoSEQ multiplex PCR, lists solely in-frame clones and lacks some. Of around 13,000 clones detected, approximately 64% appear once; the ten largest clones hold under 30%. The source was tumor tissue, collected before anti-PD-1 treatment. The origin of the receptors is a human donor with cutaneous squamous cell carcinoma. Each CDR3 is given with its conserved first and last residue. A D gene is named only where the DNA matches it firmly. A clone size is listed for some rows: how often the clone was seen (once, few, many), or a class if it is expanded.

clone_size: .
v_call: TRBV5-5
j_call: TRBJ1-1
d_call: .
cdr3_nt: TGTGCCAGCAGTCGAGCCGGGATCAATGGTGAAGCTTTCTTT
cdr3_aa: CASSRAGINGEAFF

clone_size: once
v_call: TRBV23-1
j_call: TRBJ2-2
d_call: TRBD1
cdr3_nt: TGCGCCAGCAGTCAAGGGTCGTTACACAGGGGTGTTGGTCACACCGGGGAGCTGTTTTTT
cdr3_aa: CASSQGSLHRGVGHTGELFF

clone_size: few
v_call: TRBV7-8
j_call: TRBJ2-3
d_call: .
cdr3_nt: TGTGCCAGCAGCTTAGCTCGTACAGATACGCAGTATTTT
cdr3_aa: CASSLARTDTQYF

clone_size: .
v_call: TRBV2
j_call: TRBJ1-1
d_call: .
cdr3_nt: TGTGCCAGCAGAGTGCTGACAGGTTTGGTCACTGAAGCTTTCTTT
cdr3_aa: CASRVLTGLVTEAFF

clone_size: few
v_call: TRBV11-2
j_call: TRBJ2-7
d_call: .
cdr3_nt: TGTGCCAGCAGCGGGGCCTACGAGCAGTACTTC
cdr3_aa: CASSGAYEQYF

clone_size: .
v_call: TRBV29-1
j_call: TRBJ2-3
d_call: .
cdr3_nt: TGCAGCGCAGGGGACGAAAGATTAACAGATACGCAGTATTTT
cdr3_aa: CSAGDERLTDTQYF

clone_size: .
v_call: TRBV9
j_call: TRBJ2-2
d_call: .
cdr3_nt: TGTGCCAGCAGCAAAGGGACGGCAAACACCGGGGAGCTGTTTTTT
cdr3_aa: CASSKGTANTGELFF

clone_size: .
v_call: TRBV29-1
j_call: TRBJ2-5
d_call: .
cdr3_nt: TGCAGCGTTGAAGCGAGTGAGACCCAGTACTTC
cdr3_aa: CSVEASETQYF

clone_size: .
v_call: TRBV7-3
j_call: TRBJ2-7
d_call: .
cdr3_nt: TGTGCCAGCAGCTTAATGGCGGGCCCGAGCTCCTACGAGCAGTACTTC
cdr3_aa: CASSLMAGPSSYEQYF

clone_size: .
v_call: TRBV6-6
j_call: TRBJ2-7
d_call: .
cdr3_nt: TGTGCCAGCCAAGCGTCCTACGAGCAGTACTTC
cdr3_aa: CASQASYEQYF

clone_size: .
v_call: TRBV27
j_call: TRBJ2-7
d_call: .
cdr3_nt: TGTGCCAGCAGTTTATCGGGCCAGCCCAACGAGCAGTACTTC
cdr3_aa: CASSLSGQPNEQYF

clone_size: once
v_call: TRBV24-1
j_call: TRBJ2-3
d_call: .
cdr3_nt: TGTGCCACCAGTGATTTGGGCCCAGATACGCAGTATTTT
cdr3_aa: CATSDLGPDTQYF

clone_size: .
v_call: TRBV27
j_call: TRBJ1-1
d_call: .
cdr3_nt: TGTGCCAGCAGTTCATGGGCCCCGACAAGGGGAGTCACTGAAGCTTTCTTT
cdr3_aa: CASSSWAPTRGVTEAFF

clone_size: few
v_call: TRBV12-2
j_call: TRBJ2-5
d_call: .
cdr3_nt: TGTGCAAGTCGCTTACGGTCGCCCGGGACTAGCGGGATCGGGACCCAGTACTTC
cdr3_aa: CASRLRSPGTSGIGTQYF

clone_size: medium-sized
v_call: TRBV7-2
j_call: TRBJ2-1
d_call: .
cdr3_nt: TGTGCCAGCAGCTCGCTACCATTTGGTGTCTCCCCTGAGCAGTTCTTC
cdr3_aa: CASSSLPFGVSPEQFF

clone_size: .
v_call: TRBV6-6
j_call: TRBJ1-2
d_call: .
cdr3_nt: TGTGCCAGCTTGGGGGACGGGAACTATGGCTACACCTTC
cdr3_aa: CASLGDGNYGYTF

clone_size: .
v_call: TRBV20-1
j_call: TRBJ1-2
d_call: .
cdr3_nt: TGCAGTGCTAACTACCCGGGGGGGTACACCTTC
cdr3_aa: CSANYPGGYTF

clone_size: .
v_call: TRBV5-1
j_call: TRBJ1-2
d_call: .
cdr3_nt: TGCGCCAGCAGCTTGTTTACCTCAGGGGATGGCTACACCTTC
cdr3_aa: CASSLFTSGDGYTF

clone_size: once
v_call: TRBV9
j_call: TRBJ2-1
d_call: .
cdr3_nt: TGTGCCAGCAGCGTAGCTGGCGGCCCCTACAATGAGCAGTTCTTC
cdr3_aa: CASSVAGGPYNEQFF

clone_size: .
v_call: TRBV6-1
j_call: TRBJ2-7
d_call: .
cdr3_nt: TGTGCCAGCAGTGAAGGGGGAGCCTACGAGCAGTACTTC
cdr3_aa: CASSEGGAYEQYF

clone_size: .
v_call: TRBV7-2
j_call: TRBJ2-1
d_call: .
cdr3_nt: TGTGCCAGCAGCTTAAGTACGCTAATCAATGAGCAGTTCTTC
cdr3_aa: CASSLSTLINEQFF

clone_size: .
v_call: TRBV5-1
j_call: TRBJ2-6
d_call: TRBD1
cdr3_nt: TGCGCCAGCAGCTCGACAGGGACCTCTGGGGCCAACGTCCTGACTTTC
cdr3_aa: CASSSTGTSGANVLTF

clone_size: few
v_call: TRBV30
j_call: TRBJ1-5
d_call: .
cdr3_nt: TGTGCCTGGAGTGGTGGGGTCGATCAGCCCCAGCATTTT
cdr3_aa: CAWSGGVDQPQHF